A selection of T cell receptor beta chains follows, all from one sample in a study of blood T cells in healthy people across ages. TCRdb fed the 5' RACE reads into MiXCR, producing one record per CDR3 protein. The sample includes some 1.5 million distinct CDR3 sequences, roughly 27% seen only once; the top ten take more than 6%. Sequenced material: blood. The receptors come from a woman aged 25 to 39 in good health. Both conserved end residues are part of each CDR3. Each record gives: CDR3 DNA, CDR3 protein, J gene, D gene, clone size, V gene. The D gene is left open where the match is weak. Clone size appears in some rows only: once, few, many, or a class for an expanded clone.

CDR3 DNA: TGTGCCAGCAGCTTTTCCCCGGACGGGTACTACGAGCAGTACTTC
CDR3 protein: CASSFSPDGYYEQYF
J gene: TRBJ2-7
D gene: NA
clone size: NA
V gene: TRBV7-9

CDR3 DNA: TGTGCCAGCTCTCCGGCGGGGGGGCCGGGCACCGGGGAGCTGTTTTTT
CDR3 protein: CASSPAGGPGTGELFF
J gene: TRBJ2-2
D gene: TRBD2
clone size: NA
V gene: TRBV5-4

CDR3 DNA: TGCAGTGCTACGGGCCTCAGCGGGGTTTACCAAGAGACCCAGTACTTC
CDR3 protein: CSATGLSGVYQETQYF
J gene: TRBJ2-5
D gene: TRBD2
clone size: NA
V gene: TRBV20-1

CDR3 DNA: TGTGCCACCAGTGACCCGACTAGCGGGAGAAAAAATGAGCAGTTCTTC
CDR3 protein: CATSDPTSGRKNEQFF
J gene: TRBJ2-1
D gene: TRBD2
clone size: many
V gene: TRBV24-1

CDR3 DNA: TGCAGCGTTGCACGACATACGCAGTATTTT
CDR3 protein: CSVARHTQYF
J gene: TRBJ2-3
D gene: NA
clone size: many
V gene: TRBV29-1

CDR3 DNA: TGTGCCACCAGCCAGAAGCGGAAGGTATTCTACAATGAGCAGTTCTTC
CDR3 protein: CATSQKRKVFYNEQFF
J gene: TRBJ2-1
D gene: NA
clone size: NA
V gene: TRBV24-1

CDR3 DNA: TGTGCCGCAGGGGGGATAACGGGGGCCTACGAGCAGTACTTC
CDR3 protein: CAAGGITGAYEQYF
J gene: TRBJ2-7
D gene: NA
clone size: NA
V gene: TRBV28

CDR3 DNA: TGTGCCTGGAGGGCATTCAATGCTGGAAACACCATATATTTT
CDR3 protein: CAWRAFNAGNTIYF
J gene: TRBJ1-3
D gene: NA
clone size: NA
V gene: TRBV30

CDR3 DNA: TGTGCCAGTAGTGCACACGACAGGGGGCAGGATGGCTACACCTTC
CDR3 protein: CASSAHDRGQDGYTF
J gene: TRBJ1-2
D gene: TRBD1
clone size: NA
V gene: TRBV19

CDR3 DNA: TGTGCCATCAGTGAGCGGAGCAGTAGCACAGATACGCAGTATTTT
CDR3 protein: CAISERSSSTDTQYF
J gene: TRBJ2-3
D gene: NA
clone size: many
V gene: TRBV10-3

CDR3 DNA: TGTGCCAGCACCCTGGGGCAGGGCACAGATACGCAGTATTTT
CDR3 protein: CASTLGQGTDTQYF
J gene: TRBJ2-3
D gene: NA
clone size: NA
V gene: TRBV27

CDR3 DNA: TGTGCCAGCTCAGACGCCTCTAGCGGGAGGGGCGAGCAGTACTTC
CDR3 protein: CASSDASSGRGEQYF
J gene: TRBJ2-7
D gene: TRBD2
clone size: NA
V gene: TRBV18

CDR3 DNA: TGTGCCAGCAGCCCCCCGAGAGGAACCTGCAATGAGCAGTTCTTC
CDR3 protein: CASSPPRGTCNEQFF
J gene: TRBJ2-1
D gene: NA
clone size: NA
V gene: TRBV5-5

CDR3 DNA: TGTGCCAGCAGCTTACTAGCGGGAGAGGTATCTGAGCAGTTCTTC
CDR3 protein: CASSLLAGEVSEQFF
J gene: TRBJ2-1
D gene: TRBD2
clone size: NA
V gene: TRBV7-2

CDR3 DNA: TGCGCCAGCAGCTTGAGGTCAGCGGGAGAGACCCAGTACTTC
CDR3 protein: CASSLRSAGETQYF
J gene: TRBJ2-5
D gene: NA
clone size: few
V gene: TRBV5-1

CDR3 DNA: TGTGCCAGCTCACCACGGAGCGGACAGGGAACCTACGAGCAGTACTTC
CDR3 protein: CASSPRSGQGTYEQYF
J gene: TRBJ2-7
D gene: TRBD1
clone size: few
V gene: TRBV18

CDR3 DNA: TGTGCCAGCAGCCGTTCCTTGACCGAGTATGGCTACACCTTC
CDR3 protein: CASSRSLTEYGYTF
J gene: TRBJ1-2
D gene: NA
clone size: few
V gene: TRBV11-2

CDR3 DNA: TGCGCCAGCAGCTTGTCCACACAAGCGGGAGGCTACACCTTC
CDR3 protein: CASSLSTQAGGYTF
J gene: TRBJ1-2
D gene: NA
clone size: NA
V gene: TRBV5-1

CDR3 DNA: TGCGCCAGCAGCCCTGGGGATGCGCGGAGTACAGATACGCAGTATTTT
CDR3 protein: CASSPGDARSTDTQYF
J gene: TRBJ2-3
D gene: NA
clone size: NA
V gene: TRBV5-1

CDR3 DNA: TGTGCCAGCAGTGAAGCCTTTTCGTCCGACAGGTTCAGAAGCGAGCAGTACTTC
CDR3 protein: CASSEAFSSDRFRSEQYF
J gene: TRBJ2-7
D gene: NA
clone size: NA
V gene: TRBV2

CDR3 DNA: TGTGCCAGCAGTTCGCGACCCCAAGAGACCCAGTACTTC
CDR3 protein: CASSSRPQETQYF
J gene: TRBJ2-5
D gene: NA
clone size: many
V gene: TRBV6-4

CDR3 DNA: TGTGCCAGCAGCTTATTGGCGGGAGGGCCGCTCTCTGAGCAGTTCTTC
CDR3 protein: CASSLLAGGPLSEQFF
J gene: TRBJ2-1
D gene: TRBD2
clone size: many
V gene: TRBV7-2

CDR3 DNA: TGCAGTGCTTCCAAGGCGGGGGCTAGCACAGATACGCAGTATTTT
CDR3 protein: CSASKAGASTDTQYF
J gene: TRBJ2-3
D gene: NA
clone size: NA
V gene: TRBV20-1

CDR3 DNA: TGTGCCATCACCTGGGGCAGGGCGAACACTGAAGCTTTCTTT
CDR3 protein: CAITWGRANTEAFF
J gene: TRBJ1-1
D gene: NA
clone size: NA
V gene: TRBV10-3

CDR3 DNA: TGCAGTGCTAGGGTGGGACAGGGGTACAATGAGCAGTTCTTC
CDR3 protein: CSARVGQGYNEQFF
J gene: TRBJ2-1
D gene: TRBD1
clone size: NA
V gene: TRBV20-1

CDR3 DNA: TGCGCCAGCAGCCAAGTGCAGGAGGTTTCCTATGGCTACACCTTC
CDR3 protein: CASSQVQEVSYGYTF
J gene: TRBJ1-2
D gene: NA
clone size: NA
V gene: TRBV4-1

CDR3 DNA: TGCAGTGCGGGAGGTAAAGTTAATCAGCCCCAGCATTTT
CDR3 protein: CSAGGKVNQPQHF
J gene: TRBJ1-5
D gene: NA
clone size: many
V gene: TRBV20-1

CDR3 DNA: TGTGCCAGCAGCTTAGATGTCGGCGAGTGGAGCAATCAGCCCCAGCATTTT
CDR3 protein: CASSLDVGEWSNQPQHF
J gene: TRBJ1-5
D gene: NA
clone size: NA
V gene: TRBV7-2

CDR3 DNA: TGCGCCAGCAGCCAGACAGCTTACAATGTGCAGTTCTTC
CDR3 protein: CASSQTAYNVQFF
J gene: TRBJ2-1
D gene: NA
clone size: few
V gene: TRBV5-1

CDR3 DNA: TGCGCCAGCAGTGCTAGCGGGACGGGGTCTTACAATGAGCAGTTCTTC
CDR3 protein: CASSASGTGSYNEQFF
J gene: TRBJ2-1
D gene: TRBD2
clone size: NA
V gene: TRBV10-1

CDR3 DNA: TGTGCCAGCAGTAAACAACCTTCTGGGGCCAACGTCCTGACTTTC
CDR3 protein: CASSKQPSGANVLTF
J gene: TRBJ2-6
D gene: NA
clone size: many
V gene: TRBV6-5

CDR3 DNA: TGTGCCAGCAGTTTTACTAGCGGGGTCCCCAATGAGCAGTTCTTC
CDR3 protein: CASSFTSGVPNEQFF
J gene: TRBJ2-1
D gene: TRBD2
clone size: NA
V gene: TRBV12-3/TRBV12-4

CDR3 DNA: TGTGCCAGCAATAGAACTCACACAGGGAAGGGGGCCTACGAGCAGTACTTC
CDR3 protein: CASNRTHTGKGAYEQYF
J gene: TRBJ2-7
D gene: NA
clone size: few
V gene: TRBV12-3/TRBV12-4

CDR3 DNA: TGTGCCAGCAGAGAAACAGGGTACAGCAATCAGCCCCAGCATTTT
CDR3 protein: CASRETGYSNQPQHF
J gene: TRBJ1-5
D gene: NA
clone size: NA
V gene: TRBV2

CDR3 DNA: TGTGCCAGCAGAACTCCGGGACAGGGGATACAGCCCCAGCATTTT
CDR3 protein: CASRTPGQGIQPQHF
J gene: TRBJ1-5
D gene: TRBD1
clone size: NA
V gene: TRBV28

CDR3 DNA: TGCAGTGCTAGGGAGACAGGGCGTCCCAATCAGCCCCAGCATTTT
CDR3 protein: CSARETGRPNQPQHF
J gene: TRBJ1-5
D gene: TRBD1
clone size: few
V gene: TRBV20-1

CDR3 DNA: TGTGCCAGCAGTTACGGGGGGCTGAATGAGCAGTTCTTC
CDR3 protein: CASSYGGLNEQFF
J gene: TRBJ2-1
D gene: NA
clone size: NA
V gene: TRBV6-6

CDR3 DNA: TGTGCCAGCAGTTCACAGGGGGGAGCTAACTATGGCTACACCTTC
CDR3 protein: CASSSQGGANYGYTF
J gene: TRBJ1-2
D gene: TRBD1
clone size: few
V gene: TRBV2

CDR3 DNA: TGTGCCAGCAGCTTCTCTAGCGGGCCGGGCGAGCAGTACTTC
CDR3 protein: CASSFSSGPGEQYF
J gene: TRBJ2-7
D gene: TRBD2
clone size: few
V gene: TRBV13